A selection of T cell receptor beta chains follows, all from one sample in a study of cytomegalovirus exposure and HLA in healthy donors. Measured with immunoSEQ multiplex PCR; TCRdb has only the in-frame clones, and not every one. The top ten hold under 2% of the sample, which has fewer than 250,000 clones, more than 65% seen once. Sequencing used PBMCs. All receptors come from a woman in her 30s in good health and CMV-seronegative. Each CDR3 is given with its conserved first and last residue. A D gene is named only where the DNA matches it firmly. Clone sizes are given selectively: once, few, many, or a class where the clone is expanded.

D gene: .; V gene: TRBV2; J gene: TRBJ2-5; clone size: few; CDR3 DNA: TGTGCCAGCAGGGCGACTAGTTCAGAGACCCAGTACTTC; CDR3 protein: CASRATSSETQYF
D gene: .; V gene: TRBV5-6; J gene: TRBJ2-5; clone size: .; CDR3 DNA: TGTGCCAGCAGCCCCACCGGGGAGACCCAGTACTTC; CDR3 protein: CASSPTGETQYF
D gene: .; V gene: TRBV6-4; J gene: TRBJ2-1; clone size: .; CDR3 DNA: TGTGCCAGCAGCGTGGACTGGAGCTCCTACAATGAGCAGTTCTTC; CDR3 protein: CASSVDWSSYNEQFF
D gene: .; V gene: TRBV2; J gene: TRBJ1-2; clone size: .; CDR3 DNA: TGTGCCAGCAGCCTCTTAGGAGGTAACTATGGCTACACCTTC; CDR3 protein: CASSLLGGNYGYTF
D gene: .; V gene: TRBV6-5; J gene: TRBJ2-7; clone size: .; CDR3 DNA: TGTGCCAGTCATCGGGGGAACGAGCAGTACTTC; CDR3 protein: CASHRGNEQYF
D gene: TRBD1; V gene: TRBV5-4; J gene: TRBJ1-4; clone size: .; CDR3 DNA: TGTGCCAGCAGCTACGTGGACAGGGCTGATGAAAAACTGTTTTTT; CDR3 protein: CASSYVDRADEKLFF
D gene: TRBD2; V gene: TRBV30; J gene: TRBJ2-7; clone size: .; CDR3 DNA: TGTGCCTGGATACCGACTAGCTTACACGAGCAGTACTTC; CDR3 protein: CAWIPTSLHEQYF
D gene: .; V gene: TRBV2; J gene: TRBJ2-1; clone size: .; CDR3 DNA: TGTGCCAGCACGACCCATGGACTCGAAGGGGGCAATGAGCAGTTCTTC; CDR3 protein: CASTTHGLEGGNEQFF
D gene: .; V gene: TRBV7-9; J gene: TRBJ1-5; clone size: .; CDR3 DNA: TGTGCCAGCAGCCCTGACCAAGGAGGTAGGACCCAGCATTTT; CDR3 protein: CASSPDQGGRTQHF
D gene: TRBD1; V gene: TRBV19; J gene: TRBJ1-4; clone size: once; CDR3 DNA: TGTGCCAGTACCCGCTTAGGGGGAGGAGGGACAGAAGAAAAACTGTTTTTT; CDR3 protein: CASTRLGGGGTEEKLFF
D gene: .; V gene: TRBV6-5; J gene: TRBJ1-1; clone size: .; CDR3 DNA: TGTGCCAGCAAAGACCCGGGGAACACTGAAGCTTTCTTT; CDR3 protein: CASKDPGNTEAFF
D gene: TRBD2; V gene: TRBV13; J gene: TRBJ2-4; clone size: .; CDR3 DNA: TGTGCCAGCAGCTTAAAATATAGCGGGAGCAAAAACATTCAGTACTTC; CDR3 protein: CASSLKYSGSKNIQYF
D gene: TRBD1; V gene: TRBV6-1; J gene: TRBJ2-7; clone size: .; CDR3 DNA: TGTGCCAGCAGTAAGGCCGGGACAGTTACTTACGAGCAGTACTTC; CDR3 protein: CASSKAGTVTYEQYF
D gene: .; V gene: TRBV19; J gene: TRBJ2-7; clone size: .; CDR3 DNA: TGTGCCAGCCGCGGGACCCCCATGGGCGAGCAGTACTTC; CDR3 protein: CASRGTPMGEQYF
D gene: .; V gene: TRBV27; J gene: TRBJ2-7; clone size: .; CDR3 DNA: TGTGCCAGCAGGCCCACGGAGGGGTGGTACGAGCAGTACTTC; CDR3 protein: CASRPTEGWYEQYF
D gene: .; V gene: TRBV27; J gene: TRBJ2-1; clone size: .; CDR3 DNA: TGTGCCAGTTCAACCGGGACAACATACAATGAGCAGTTCTTC; CDR3 protein: CASSTGTTYNEQFF
D gene: .; V gene: TRBV5-4; J gene: TRBJ1-1; clone size: once; CDR3 DNA: TGTGCCAGCAGTCCTACATGGGGGGAAGGGGAAGCTTTCTTT; CDR3 protein: CASSPTWGEGEAFF
D gene: TRBD2; V gene: TRBV30; J gene: TRBJ2-1; clone size: .; CDR3 DNA: TGTGCCTGGAGGTCCGGGACTAGCGATGAGCAGTTCTTC; CDR3 protein: CAWRSGTSDEQFF
D gene: .; V gene: TRBV18; J gene: TRBJ1-2; clone size: .; CDR3 DNA: TGTGCCAGCTCTCCCGAGGGAGGTAGCGGCTACACCTTC; CDR3 protein: CASSPEGGSGYTF
D gene: TRBD1; V gene: TRBV11-2; J gene: TRBJ2-7; clone size: few; CDR3 DNA: TGTGCCAGCAGCTTAGCCCCCCGGGACAGTTACGAGCAGTACTTC; CDR3 protein: CASSLAPRDSYEQYF
D gene: TRBD1; V gene: TRBV5-1; J gene: TRBJ1-1; clone size: .; CDR3 DNA: TGCGCCAGCAGCACGGGGGCAGGGGGCGAGGGGTTGGGGATGAACACTGAAGCTTTCTTT; CDR3 protein: CASSTGAGGEGLGMNTEAFF
D gene: .; V gene: TRBV10-3; J gene: TRBJ1-2; clone size: .; CDR3 DNA: TGTGCCATCGCAGCCCTAGTCCCGGACACTTCACGACGGGGCTACACCTTC; CDR3 protein: CAIAALVPDTSRRGYTF
D gene: .; V gene: TRBV27; J gene: TRBJ1-6; clone size: .; CDR3 DNA: TGTGCCAGCAGTTTAAAGGGAGGAGATTCACCCCTCCACTTT; CDR3 protein: CASSLKGGDSPLHF
D gene: .; V gene: TRBV5-6; J gene: TRBJ2-5; clone size: .; CDR3 DNA: TGTGCCAGCAGCTTCCAACCTATCGGCCAAGAGACCCAGTACTTC; CDR3 protein: CASSFQPIGQETQYF
D gene: .; V gene: TRBV4-1; J gene: TRBJ2-6; clone size: .; CDR3 DNA: TGCGCCAGCAGCCAAGGACAGGCCCGAGGAGGGGCCAACGTCCTGACTTTC; CDR3 protein: CASSQGQARGGANVLTF
D gene: .; V gene: TRBV29-1; J gene: TRBJ1-1; clone size: .; CDR3 DNA: TGCAGCACCTGGACAGACGAAGCTTTCTTT; CDR3 protein: CSTWTDEAFF
D gene: .; V gene: TRBV4-2; J gene: TRBJ1-2; clone size: .; CDR3 DNA: TGTGCCAGCAGCCAAGACCGGCCGGGACATGCCCTCTATGGCTACACCTTC; CDR3 protein: CASSQDRPGHALYGYTF
D gene: TRBD1; V gene: TRBV5-6; J gene: TRBJ1-1; clone size: .; CDR3 DNA: TGTGCCAGCAGCTTGGAAGGGACAGAGAACACTGAAGCTTTCTTT; CDR3 protein: CASSLEGTENTEAFF